A single sample is the source of the 30 T cell receptor beta chains below, sequenced in a study of blood T cell repertoires in COVID-19. Repertoires were generated with immunoSEQ multiplex PCR, while TCRdb's copy carries only in-frame clones and drops some. The data contain approximately 140,000 clones, around 80% of them singletons. The sample comprised peripheral blood. The receptors stem from a man in his sixties with active or convalescent COVID-19.

The rearrangement joins TRBV7-2 to TRBJ1-4; D gene ambiguous. Germline V gene lookup returns CDR1 SGHTA and CDR2 FQGNSA. Trimming removed 1 base from V and 8 bases from J, with 14 bases in between. The CDR3 runs to 15 residues. The CDR3 protein is CASSLGAGYGEKLFF. The CDR3 DNA reads TGTGCCAGCAGCTTAGGCGCGGGTTACGGGGAAAAACTGTTTTTT.

In its sample, this clone was seen once. The V call is TRBV6-2 or TRBV6-3, the J call TRBJ2-7; D is ambiguous. Germline V lookup: CDR1 MNHEY, CDR2 SVGEGT. The CDR3 contains 15 residues. V dropped 4 bases and J dropped 0 bases, with 13 bases sitting between them. The CDR3 sequence: CASSSHSSASYEQYF. The DNA for the CDR3 is TGTGCCAGCAGTTCCCACTCAAGCGCCTCCTACGAGCAGTACTTC.

The rearrangement joins TRBV19 to TRBJ2-1; D uncertain. The CDR3 runs to 12 residues. V lost 4 bases, J lost 8 bases, and 9 bases lay in between. Germline V gene data show CDR1 as LNHDA and CDR2 as SQIVND (reference sequence). In DNA, the CDR3 is TGTGCCAGTAGTACTCTTTATGATGAGCAGTTCTTC. It codes for CASSTLYDEQFF.

The genes are TRBV5-6 and TRBJ1-1; D is unresolved. CDR1 is SGHDT, CDR2 YYEEEE, per germline. The ends were cut back, 0 bases at V and 0 bases at J, with 9 bases in the middle. The length of the CDR3 is 15 residues. Here the CDR3 DNA reads TGTGCCAGCAGCTTGGTCGCGGGCATGAACACTGAAGCTTTCTTT. It codes for CASSLVAGMNTEAFF.

This clone appeared a few times. V usage is TRBV7-9 and J usage is TRBJ1-3; the D gene is possibly TRBD1 (5 bases). V was clipped by 3 bases and J by 2 bases, with 17 bases between them. Per germline, CDR1 SEHNR and CDR2 FQNEAQ (reference sequence). CDR3 length: 17 amino acids. CDR3 sequence reads: CASSFLRQGSAGNTIYF. The CDR3, as DNA: TGTGCCAGCAGCTTCCTGAGGCAGGGATCGGCTGGAAACACCATATATTTT.

This clone occurred a few times. This chain connects TRBV6-5 to TRBJ1-1, with D possibly being TRBD1 (6 bases). The CDR3 spans 14 residues. V was pared by 6 bases and J by 1 base, with 12 bases between. Looked up from germline, CDR1 is MNHEY and CDR2 is SVGAGI. This chain's CDR3 is CASRPIGGNTEAFF. The DNA of the CDR3 is TGTGCCAGCAGGCCAATAGGGGGGAACACTGAAGCTTTCTTT.

The J gene is TRBJ1-5, the V gene TRBV7-2; 9 positions match TRBD1. CDR3 length: 16 residues. Germline values: CDR1 SGHTA, CDR2 FQGNSA. Germline trimming cut 4 bases from V and 1 base from J; bases unmatched to any gene: 5. CDR3 region: CASSSRDRESNQPQHF. CDR3 nucleotide sequence: TGTGCCAGCAGCTCGCGGGACAGGGAAAGCAATCAGCCCCAGCATTTT. The full variable domain, completed using reference TRBV7-2 and TRBJ1-5, is GAGVSQSPSNKVTEKGKDVELRCDPISGHTALYWYRQSLGQGLEFLIYFQGNSAPDKSGLPSDRFSAERTGGSVSTLTIQRTQQEDSAVYLCASSSRDRESNQPQHFGDGTRLSIL.

V and J are TRBV7-8 and TRBJ2-3; D might be TRBD1 (6 bases). This CDR3 region has 15 residues. V was clipped by 5 bases and J by 2 bases, with 14 bases between them. Germline CDR1 reads SGHVS; CDR2 reads FQNEAQ. This CDR3 is CASSHRRQDTDTQYF. The CDR3, as DNA: TGTGCCAGCAGCCACCGAAGACAGGACACAGATACGCAGTATTTT.

The rearrangement links TRBV7-9 to TRBJ2-7; 14 bases are a match to TRBD2. V gave up 1 base and J gave up 11 bases; unmatched junction bases: 10. The CDR3 extends over 16 amino acids. Germline CDR1 is SEHNR and CDR2 is FQNEAQ (reference sequence). Here the CDR3 reads CASSLDGRGLAGVKYF. For the CDR3, the DNA is TGTGCCAGCAGCTTAGATGGGAGGGGACTAGCGGGAGTAAAGTACTTC.

The V call is TRBV5-4, the J call TRBJ2-6; a possible D gene is TRBD1 (5 bases). From germline, CDR1 is SGHNT and CDR2 YYREEE (reference sequence). V lost 0 bases and J lost 5, with 9 bases in between. The CDR3 totals 15 residues. The CDR3: CASSLERGRANVLTF. CDR3 nucleotides: TGTGCCAGCAGCTTGGAAAGGGGTAGGGCCAACGTCCTGACTTTC.

The chain couples TRBV7-2 to TRBJ2-5; TRBD2 aligns across 12 bases. This CDR3 is 18 amino acids long. Germline-derived CDR1 and CDR2 are SGHTA and FQGNSA. V gave up 5 bases and J gave up 5 bases; unmatched junction bases: 15. The CDR3 sequence: CASSPRLAGERGGETQYF. The CDR3 nucleotides are TGTGCCAGCAGCCCCCGACTAGCGGGAGAGAGGGGAGGGGAGACCCAGTACTTC.

The rearrangement links TRBV3-1 (or the pseudogene TRBV3-2) to TRBJ1-1; D remains unclear. CDR3 length: 12 residues. From germline, CDR1 is LGHDT and CDR2 YNNKEL (reference sequence). The ends were cut back, 0 bases at V and 8 bases at J, with 7 bases in the middle. Here the CDR3 reads CASSQEPGEAFF. CDR3 DNA: TGTGCCAGCAGCCAAGAGCCAGGAGAAGCTTTCTTT.

V usage is TRBV7-9 and J usage is TRBJ2-1; TRBD2 aligns across 11 bases. The junction had 8 bases not matched to a gene; V was cut back by 5 bases and J by 5 bases. This CDR3 comprises 16 residues. The germline CDR1 and CDR2 sequences are SEHNR and FQNEAQ (reference sequence). DNA of the CDR3: TGTGCCAGCAGCCCTTACTCGGGACTAGCGGACAATGAGCAGTTCTTC. Translated: CASSPYSGLADNEQFF. Full variable domain (missing parts from reference TRBV7-9 and TRBJ2-1): DTGVSQNPRHKITKRGQNVTFRCDPISEHNRLYWYRQTLGQGPEFLTYFQNEAQLEKSRLLSDRFSAERPKGSFSTLEIQRTEQGDSAMYLCASSPYSGLADNEQFFGPGTRLTVL.

The gene calls are TRBV11-1 and TRBJ2-1; D may be TRBD1 (6 bases). The V and J ends lost 5 bases and 7 bases respectively, with 15 bases between them. The CDR3 is made up of 14 amino acids. The germline gives CDR1 SGHAT, CDR2 FQDESV (reference sequence). The CDR3 loop is CASSGGARGNEQFF. The CDR3 DNA reads TGTGCCAGCAGCGGGGGCGCTCGAGGGAATGAGCAGTTCTTC.

This clone was seen a few times. The chain has TRBV19 and TRBJ1-4; D gene unclear. The CDR3 contains 14 residues. Trimming took 6 bases from V and 8 from J, leaving 16 bases between them. Germline V gene data show CDR1 as LNHDA and CDR2 as SQIVND (reference sequence). CDR3 nucleotide sequence: TGTGCCAGTAGATCGGGAACCGCCGCCGAAAAACTGTTTTTT. Its protein product is CASRSGTAAEKLFF.

The V gene is TRBV28, the J gene TRBJ2-3, with TRBD2 matching 7 bases. Germline trimming cut 3 bases from V and 4 bases from J; bases unmatched to any gene: 7. The CDR3 sequence is 15 residues long. Per the germline V gene, CDR1 is MDHEN and CDR2 is SYDVKM. The CDR3 DNA sequence: TGTGCCAGCAGTTTCGGCGGGAGTTACGCAGATACGCAGTATTTT. Translated, it gives CASSFGGSYADTQYF.

The genes are TRBV5-1 and TRBJ2-1, with D tentatively TRBD2 (6 bases). V was clipped by 2 bases and J by 5 bases, with 14 bases between them. CDR1 and CDR2 from the germline V gene are SGHRS and YFSETQ. CDR3 size: 15 residues. The CDR3 DNA reads TGCGCCAGCAGCTTTAGGAGCGGGCCCAACAATGAGCAGTTCTTC. Protein: CASSFRSGPNNEQFF.

The chain joins TRBV7-9 to TRBJ2-1, with a weak D call TRBD2 (6 bases). The CDR3 extends over 15 amino acids. CDR1 and CDR2 (germline): SEHNR, FQNEAQ (reference sequence). V lost 7 bases to trimming and J lost 10 bases, with 23 bases between them. The CDR3 DNA is TGTGCCAGCACGACGCCGGGACTCTCCTACTACGAGCAGTTCTTC. This codes for CASTTPGLSYYEQFF.

The gene calls are TRBV4-3 and TRBJ2-7; 7 bases are shared with TRBD2. V was pared by 1 base and J by 1 base, with 4 bases of the junction left unmatched. Per the germline V gene, CDR1 is LGHNA and CDR2 is YSLEER. This CDR3 region has 15 residues. The chain's CDR3 is CASSQVLAESYEQYF. As DNA, the CDR3 is TGCGCCAGCAGCCAAGTGCTAGCGGAGTCCTACGAGCAGTACTTC.

The J gene is TRBJ2-7, the V gene TRBV20-1; D might be TRBD1 (6 bases). Trimming removed 3 bases at V and 0 bases at J, with 12 bases between. The CDR3 totals 14 residues. Germline CDR1 and CDR2: DFQATT and SNEGSKA (reference sequence). In nucleotides, the CDR3 is TGCAGTGCTAGTTTCCCGGACAGCTCCTACGAGCAGTACTTC. Translation: CSASFPDSSYEQYF.

This clone has only one observation. This chain uses TRBV5-6 with TRBJ1-5, with TRBD1 matching over 7 bases. Germline CDR1 SGHDT, CDR2 YYEEEE. CDR3 size: 16 residues. V was clipped by 6 bases and J by 1 base; unmatched bases: 10. As DNA, the CDR3 is TGTGCCAGCAACTTCGGAACAGGGGCGAGCAATCAGCCCCAGCATTTT. Translating it yields CASNFGTGASNQPQHF. The full variable domain, in which reference TRBV5-6 and TRBJ1-5 provide the parts outside the CDR3, is DAGVTQSPTHLIKTRGQQVTLRCSPKSGHDTVSWYQQALGQGPQFIFQYYEEEERQRGNFPDRFSGHQFPNYSSELNVNALLLGDSALYLCASNFGTGASNQPQHFGDGTRLSIL.

This clone was seen just once. This chain uses TRBV11-1 with TRBJ1-1; D possibly corresponds to TRBD1 (5 bases). There are 13 residues in the CDR3. Germline V CDR1 and CDR2: SGHAT, FQDESV (reference sequence). V was clipped by 3 bases and J by 5 bases, with 10 bases between them. CDR3: CASSFQGRTEAFF. The CDR3 bases are TGTGCCAGCAGCTTCCAGGGAAGAACTGAAGCTTTCTTT.

V usage is TRBV5-1 and J usage is TRBJ1-1, with a tentative D call TRBD1 (6 bases). The V end lost 3 bases, the J end lost 4 bases, and 13 bases lay between the germline ends. Germline CDR1 and CDR2: SGHRS and YFSETQ. The CDR3 covers 14 residues. The CDR3 DNA reads TGCGCCAGCAGCTCCGACAGGACTTCCACTGAAGCTTTCTTT. Its translation is CASSSDRTSTEAFF.

The chain uses TRBV29-1 and TRBJ2-5; D might be TRBD1 (5 bases). V dropped 7 bases and J dropped 4 bases, with 16 bases sitting between them. There are 13 residues in the CDR3. In germline, CDR1 is SQVTM, CDR2 ANQGSEA. As DNA, the CDR3 is TGCAGCGCCAAGGGCCAGGGTACAGAGACCCAGTACTTC. Translating gives CSAKGQGTETQYF.

The CDR3 region is CASSGTGVTSLGTQYF. The DNA of the CDR3 is TGTGCCAGCAGTGGAACAGGAGTAACTTCCTTAGGGACCCAGTACTTC. The chain recombines TRBV6-6 with TRBJ2-5; tentatively, D is TRBD1 (5 bases). V was trimmed by 5 bases and J by 7 bases, leaving 23 bases between them. CDR1 is MNHNY, CDR2 SVGAGI, per germline (reference sequence). CDR3 length equals 16 residues.

This clone was seen a single time. CDR3: CATSGVGGSGDTQYF. DNA of the CDR3: TGTGCCACCAGTGGTGTAGGGGGCAGCGGAGATACGCAGTATTTT. The chain combines TRBV24-1 with TRBJ2-3; 7 nucleotides align to TRBD1. The CDR3 consists of 15 residues. After removal of 5 bases from V and 5 bases from J, the junction contained 9 bases not matched to a gene. Germline V gene lookup returns CDR1 KGHDR and CDR2 SFDVKD.

The V call is TRBV23-1, the J call TRBJ2-6; D perhaps matches TRBD2 (5 bases). TRBV23-1 falls under the ORF class, with uncertain function. The CDR3 spans 12 residues. V was trimmed by 6 bases and J by 9 bases, leaving 9 bases between them. In nucleotides, the CDR3 is TGCGCCAGCAGCAGCCGGGACAACGTCCTGACTTTC. Translated, it gives CASSSRDNVLTF.

This clone has more than one count but fewer than ten. CDR3 sequence: CASSRGGALWDTQYF. The CDR3 DNA follows: TGTGCCAGCAGCCGGGGGGGGGCCCTGTGGGATACGCAGTATTTT. V gene TRBV11-2 combines with J gene TRBJ2-3, with 8 bases aligning to TRBD2. This CDR3 comprises 15 residues. Germline values: CDR1 SGHAT, CDR2 FQNNGV. J gave up 6 bases and V 5 bases, and 10 bases lay outside the gene matches.

The chain uses TRBV27 and TRBJ2-7; the match to TRBD1 covers 7 bases. CDR1 is MNHEY and CDR2 is SMNVEV in the germline V gene (reference sequence). The CDR3 covers 16 residues. Trimming removed 3 bases from V and 2 bases from J; junction bases left unmatched: 10. The CDR3 protein is CASSFVDRDKPYEQYF. CDR3 in DNA: TGTGCCAGCAGTTTTGTAGACAGGGATAAACCCTACGAGCAGTACTTC.

V usage is TRBV28 and J usage is TRBJ2-4; perhaps TRBD2 as D (7 bases). CDR3 length: 15 amino acids. Germline lookup yields CDR1 MDHEN and CDR2 SYDVKM. V lost 6 bases and J 2 bases, leaving 14 bases between the germline ends. This CDR3 is CASSPRGGSKNIQYF. CDR3 in DNA: TGTGCCAGCAGCCCGAGGGGGGGATCCAAAAACATTCAGTACTTC.